This T cell receptor beta chain was identified in a study of blood T cell repertoires in COVID-19. Whole-study context: Whether acute or convalescent, the COVID-19 samples came from the United States, Italy and Spain.

Trimming took 4 bases from V and 4 from J, leaving 10 bases between them. The germline V gene encodes CDR1 MGHRA and CDR2 YSYEKL. This CDR3 spans 14 amino acids. Per the authors' pipeline: Amplification from reference gene primers served as the basis for estimated nucleated cell counts. Only in-frame clones appear in the TCRdb table, and some are missing; sequencing was by immunoSEQ multiplex PCR. V, J and clone size are taken as reported in that table, and D and trimming were inferred from the DNA itself. The table lists under 50,000 clones, approximately 80% of them singletons. The chain links TRBV4-1 to TRBJ2-2; tentative D call: TRBD2 (5 bases). Sample: peripheral blood. The sequence was collected from a man between 65 and 80 years old with acute or convalescent COVID-19. The CDR3 DNA is TGCGCCAGCAGCCCATCGGGGAGCACCGGGGAGCTGTTTTTT. Translation: CASSPSGSTGELFF.